This passage covers 28 T cell receptor beta chains from one sample sequenced in a study of STAT5B mutations in CD4+ large granular lymphocyte leukemia. Data came from immunoSEQ multiplex PCR; TCRdb stores just in-frame clones and leaves some out. The data show roughly 38,000 clones, with around 75% seen just once and around 0.5% held by the top ten. Sequences were obtained from CD4+ T cells from blood buffy coats. The receptor source for this set is a human donor in good health.

The chain couples TRBV7-8 to TRBJ1-1; no clear D gene. V shed 1 base and J shed 8 bases, with 8 bases lying between them. The CDR3 extends over 12 amino acids. Per the germline V gene, CDR1 is SGHVS and CDR2 is FQNEAQ. The CDR3: CASSLVGSEAFF. CDR3 DNA sequence: TGTGCCAGCAGCTTAGTGGGGTCGGAAGCTTTCTTT.

This clone appeared once. The chain uses TRBV19 and TRBJ2-2; tentative D call: TRBD1 (5 bases). This CDR3 region has 16 residues. The germline gives CDR1 LNHDA, CDR2 SQIVND (reference sequence). The germline V and J ends were trimmed by 4 bases and 0 bases, with 12 bases remaining between them. CDR3 DNA sequence: TGTGCCAGTAGTAAAGTGCGGACAACGAACACCGGGGAGCTGTTTTTT. It specifies CASSKVRTTNTGELFF.

The chain links TRBV30 to TRBJ1-1, with 10 bases aligning to TRBD1. With V trimmed by 3 bases and J by 1 base, 8 bases remained unmatched. Germline V gene data show CDR1 as GTSNPN and CDR2 as SVGIG (reference sequence). The CDR3 is 16 amino acids. The CDR3 DNA reads as TGTGCCTGGAGCCCTATTGGGGACAGGGGGAACACTGAAGCTTTCTTT. It yields the protein CAWSPIGDRGNTEAFF.

V usage is TRBV11-2 and J usage is TRBJ2-2; TRBD2 agrees at 7 bases. This CDR3 comprises 16 residues. Germline values: CDR1 SGHAT, CDR2 FQNNGV. The trim removed 1 base at V and 3 bases at J, leaving 5 bases unmatched. CDR3 amino acids: CASSLVASGYTGELFF. In DNA, the CDR3 is TGTGCCAGCAGCTTAGTGGCTAGCGGATACACCGGGGAGCTGTTTTTT.

This chain joins TRBV7-2 and TRBJ2-3; D is perhaps TRBD2 (6 bases). V was clipped by 1 base and J by 5 bases, with 13 bases between them. CDR3 length: 15 amino acids. Looked up from germline, CDR1 is SGHTA and CDR2 is FQGNSA. The CDR3 loop reads CASSLVWGDLDTQYF. CDR3 bases: TGTGCCAGCAGCTTAGTTTGGGGGGACCTAGATACGCAGTATTTT.

The sample holds a few counts of this clone. J is TRBJ2-7 and V is TRBV10-3, with a possible D match to TRBD1 (6 bases). This CDR3 comprises 13 residues. V was shortened by 1 base and J by 3 bases, with 7 bases between the two germline ends. CDR1 is ENHRY, CDR2 SYGVKD, per germline. The CDR3 loop is CAISELGGYEQYF. The CDR3, as DNA: TGTGCCATCAGTGAGTTAGGGGGCTACGAGCAGTACTTC.

This clone has only one observation. The rearrangement links TRBV4-1 to TRBJ2-1; TRBD2 matches 9 bases. The J segment lost 6 bases and the V segment lost 6 bases, leaving 12 bases of the junction unmatched. Germline loops: CDR1 MGHRA, CDR2 YSYEKL. The CDR3 totals 16 residues. CDR3 nucleotides: TGCGCCAGCAGGAGCTTAGCGGGAGAAAGGGGCAATGAGCAGTTCTTC. It codes for CASRSLAGERGNEQFF.

The chain recombines TRBV18 with TRBJ1-2, with D maybe TRBD1 (5 bases). The CDR3 loop spans 15 amino acids. Germline loops: CDR1 KGHSH, CDR2 LQKENI. V dropped 0 bases and J dropped 3 bases, with 11 bases sitting between them. The CDR3 DNA reads as TGTGCCAGCTCACCACCGGGGGGGTCGGACTATGGCTACACCTTC. It is translated as CASSPPGGSDYGYTF.

CDR3 residues: CASSVRRGDAGELFF. The DNA of the CDR3 is TGTGCCAGCAGTGTTCGTAGGGGCGACGCCGGGGAGCTGTTTTTT. The chain employs TRBV2 and TRBJ2-2, with D possibly being TRBD1 (5 bases). Trimming cost V 4 bases and J 6 bases, with 15 bases left between them. The CDR3 totals 15 residues. Germline CDR1 is SNHLY and CDR2 is FYNNEI.

The chain has TRBV7-3 and TRBJ2-3; D is possibly TRBD2 (6 bases). V lost 5 bases and J lost 3, with 18 bases in between. There are 16 residues in the CDR3. Germline loops: CDR1 SGHTA, CDR2 FQGTGA. The CDR3 bases are TGTGCCAGCAGCCCAAGGCGGGGCGGGGCGACAGATACGCAGTATTTT. It specifies CASSPRRGGATDTQYF.

This clone was seen only once. The chain employs TRBV10-3 and TRBJ1-1; TRBD1 agrees at 9 bases. This CDR3 contains 15 residues. Germline loops: CDR1 ENHRY, CDR2 SYGVKD. V lost 6 bases, J lost 3 bases, and 8 bases stayed unmatched. CDR3 nucleotide sequence: TGTGCCATCAGATCCGGGACAGGGAGGGACACTGAAGCTTTCTTT. The encoded protein is CAIRSGTGRDTEAFF.

This chain connects TRBV14 to TRBJ2-1; D not resolved. Germline CDR1 is SGHDN and CDR2 is FVKESK. Between the trimmed V and J ends, which lost 1 base and 9 bases, there was a span of 7 bases. This CDR3 is built from 12 residues. The CDR3 loop reads CASSQVWGEQFF. For the CDR3, the DNA is TGTGCCAGCAGCCAAGTCTGGGGTGAGCAGTTCTTC.

V usage is TRBV6-1 and J usage is TRBJ2-5, with 8 bases identical to TRBD1. Germline lookup yields CDR1 MNHNS and CDR2 SASEGT. CDR3 length: 17 amino acids. Trimming removed 4 bases from V and 7 bases from J; junction bases left unmatched: 17. The CDR3 sequence is CASSAPLGQGHQWTQYF. CDR3 DNA sequence: TGTGCCAGCAGTGCCCCGCTAGGACAGGGCCATCAGTGGACCCAGTACTTC.

The V gene is TRBV6-6, the J gene TRBJ2-7, with D perhaps TRBD2 (6 bases). CDR1 and CDR2 from the germline V gene are MNHNY and SVGAGI (reference sequence). Trimming cost V 6 bases and J 0 bases, with 12 bases left between them. The CDR3 is 14 amino acids. In nucleotides, the CDR3 is TGTGCCAGCAGGGTAGCGGAACGCTCCTACGAGCAGTACTTC. Its translation is CASRVAERSYEQYF.

The chain links TRBV6-1 to TRBJ2-7, with TRBD1 identical over 10 bases. Looked up from germline, CDR1 is MNHNS and CDR2 is SASEGT. J gave up 7 bases and V 6 bases, and 12 bases lay outside the gene matches. The CDR3 consists of 15 residues. CDR3 sequence (DNA): TGTGCCAGCAGAGCTACACCGGGACAGGGGAGGGAGCAGTACTTC. Its translation: CASRATPGQGREQYF.

This chain connects TRBV18 to TRBJ1-3; D perhaps matches TRBD1 (5 bases). From germline, CDR1 is KGHSH and CDR2 LQKENI. CDR3 length: 15 residues. V lost 4 bases to trimming and J lost 9 bases, with 19 bases between them. The CDR3 loop reads CASSLRDAPSSTIYF. Here the CDR3 DNA reads TGTGCCAGCTCACTCCGGGACGCCCCCTCCAGCACCATATATTTT.

This clone was recorded a few times. The chain joins TRBV6-6 to TRBJ2-7; D is unclear. This CDR3 has 14 amino acids. Trimming pared 4 bases from V and 0 bases from J, leaving 10 bases between. The V gene's germline CDR1 is MNHNY and CDR2 SVGAGI (reference sequence). CDR3 residues: CASSSGWSSYEQYF. CDR3 in DNA: TGTGCCAGCAGTTCCGGGTGGAGCTCCTACGAGCAGTACTTC.

V gene TRBV19 combines with J gene TRBJ2-4; TRBD2 might be the D (6 bases). Germline assignment: CDR1 LNHDA and CDR2 SQIVND (reference sequence). Trimming removed 7 bases from V and 5 bases from J, with 15 bases in between. The length of the CDR3 is 14 residues. The CDR3, as DNA: TGTGCCAGTACCCCCTCAGGCGGGGAAAACATTCAGTACTTC. It specifies CASTPSGGENIQYF.

The gene calls are TRBV6-1 and TRBJ1-2; 8 bases agree with TRBD1. CDR1 is MNHNS, CDR2 SASEGT, per germline. CDR3 length equals 14 residues. Unmatched junction bases numbered 5, after V lost 3 bases and J lost 5 bases. CDR3 loop: CASSDRGQEYGYTF. The CDR3 DNA follows: TGTGCCAGCAGTGATCGGGGACAGGAGTATGGCTACACCTTC.

This chain connects TRBV19 to TRBJ1-1; the match to TRBD1 covers 8 bases. From germline, CDR1 is LNHDA and CDR2 SQIVND (reference sequence). With 0 bases clipped from V and 1 base from J, the junction kept 1 base outside the gene matches. The CDR3 covers 15 residues. In DNA form, the CDR3 reads TGTGCCAGTAGTATAGAAGGGACAGGGAACACTGAAGCTTTCTTT. It is translated as CASSIEGTGNTEAFF.

The chain employs TRBV9 and TRBJ2-4, with D maybe TRBD2 (7 bases). Between the trimmed V and J ends, which lost 0 bases and 8 bases, there was a span of 15 bases. Germline V lookup: CDR1 SGDLS, CDR2 YYNGEE. This CDR3 is 15 amino acids long. CDR3 sequence: CASSVEGGARDIQYF. Written as DNA, the CDR3 is TGTGCCAGCAGCGTAGAGGGGGGGGCAAGGGACATTCAGTACTTC.

The chain recombines TRBV4-3 with TRBJ2-7; possibly TRBD2 for D (6 bases). Germline CDR1 and CDR2: LGHNA and YSLEER. The V and J ends lost 0 bases and 3 bases respectively, with 12 bases between them. The CDR3 runs to 15 residues. CDR3 sequence (DNA): TGCGCCAGCAGCCAAGATCGCGGGATGGGCTACGAGCAGTACTTC. Amino acids: CASSQDRGMGYEQYF.

The rearrangement links TRBV5-8 to TRBJ2-1; the match to TRBD1 covers 9 bases. The junction had 6 bases not matched to a gene; V was cut back by 0 bases and J by 5 bases. The germline V gene has CDR1 SGHTS and CDR2 YDEGEE. The CDR3 is made up of 16 amino acids. The CDR3 protein is CASSLVRTGADNEQFF. The CDR3 nucleotides read TGTGCCAGCAGCTTGGTCAGGACAGGGGCGGACAATGAGCAGTTCTTC.

V and J are TRBV6-5 and TRBJ2-2; D not certain. The germline gives CDR1 MNHEY, CDR2 SVGAGI. V was trimmed by 5 bases and J by 0 bases, leaving 10 bases between them. The CDR3 spans 15 residues. The CDR3: CASSRLNTNTGELFF. The CDR3 nucleotides are TGTGCCAGCAGTAGACTGAACACGAACACCGGGGAGCTGTTTTTT.

The chain is built from TRBV6-1 and TRBJ1-2; D is undetermined. The germline V gene encodes CDR1 MNHNS and CDR2 SASEGT. The CDR3 length is 9 residues. The DNA of the CDR3 is TGTGAGGCCGAATATGGCTACACCTTC. It translates to CEAEYGYTF.

This sequence joins TRBV5-1 and TRBJ2-3; TRBD1 is a possible D gene (6 bases). V was cut by 0 bases and J by 2 bases, with 13 bases left in between. Germline CDR1 is SGHRS and CDR2 is YFSETQ. This CDR3 has 16 amino acids. The CDR3: CASSLDLQGPTDTQYF. The CDR3 region has the DNA TGCGCCAGCAGCTTGGATCTCCAGGGGCCCACAGATACGCAGTATTTT.

CDR3 amino acids: CASSQMTSGNTGELFF. CDR3 bases: TGCGCCAGCAGCCAAATGACTAGCGGGAACACCGGGGAGCTGTTTTTT. This rearrangement joins TRBV4-3 to TRBJ2-2, with 9 positions matching TRBD2. The germline gives CDR1 LGHNA, CDR2 YSLEER. V lost 2 bases, J lost 1 base, and 2 bases stayed unmatched. The CDR3 totals 16 residues.

This clone was counted a few times. The chain employs TRBV5-6 and TRBJ2-1; 10 bases match TRBD2. The CDR3 loop spans 16 amino acids. Germline V CDR1 and CDR2: SGHDT, YYEEEE. The junction had 13 bases not matched to a gene; V was cut back by 7 bases and J by 6 bases. The CDR3 DNA follows: TGTGCCAGCGGGGTTTACAGGACTAGCGGCGTCAATGAGCAGTTCTTC. It codes for CASGVYRTSGVNEQFF.